A single sample gave rise to the 27 T cell receptor beta chains below, sequenced in a study of shared clonotypes between healthy human individuals. This table comes from immunoSEQ multiplex PCR, and its TCRdb copy is limited to in-frame clones, with some not included. The sample has over 700,000 clones; just under 75% are singletons. Sequencing was done on a sample of memory CD4+ T cells sorted from blood. The subset denotes: CD45RA-negative fraction. The receptors come from a woman aged 25 to 45 in good health.

V gene TRBV6-5 combines with J gene TRBJ1-2, with 8 bases matching TRBD1. This CDR3 region has 15 residues. The junction had 6 bases not matched to a gene; V was cut back by 2 bases and J by 4 bases. The germline V gene encodes CDR1 MNHEY and CDR2 SVGAGI. CDR3 amino acids: CASSYQGTGRYGYTF. The CDR3 nucleotides are TGTGCCAGCAGTTACCAAGGGACAGGCCGCTATGGCTACACCTTC.

V usage is TRBV28 and J usage is TRBJ1-4; 9 nucleotides line up with TRBD1. Germline values: CDR1 MDHEN, CDR2 SYDVKM. The length of the CDR3 is 15 residues. J was trimmed by 8 bases and V by 11 bases; bases with no gene match: 15. The CDR3 coding sequence is TGTGCCGGAGGGGGACAGGGCTCGGCTACCGAAAAACTGTTTTTT. Translating it yields CAGGGQGSATEKLFF.

This clone was detected a few times. The chain combines TRBV27 with TRBJ2-7; the D is unclear. Between the trimmed V and J ends, which lost 5 bases and 2 bases, there was a span of 10 bases. This CDR3 is 13 amino acids long. The germline gives CDR1 MNHEY, CDR2 SMNVEV (reference sequence). This CDR3 reads CASSSTRTYEQYF. The CDR3 coding sequence is TGTGCCAGCAGTAGTACCCGAACCTACGAGCAGTACTTC.

This clone has only a few counts. V usage is TRBV5-1 and J usage is TRBJ1-1, with TRBD1 as a possible D gene (5 bases). V lost 2 bases, J lost 5 bases, and 10 bases lay in between. The CDR3 contains 13 residues. CDR1 is SGHRS, CDR2 YFSETQ, per germline. CDR3 loop: CASSFTRETEAFF. DNA for the CDR3: TGCGCCAGCAGCTTCACCAGGGAGACTGAAGCTTTCTTT.

In this sample, this clone turned up a few times. The V call is TRBV7-9, the J call TRBJ2-1, with 7 positions matching TRBD2. Germline trimming cut 1 base from V and 4 bases from J; bases unmatched to any gene: 7. CDR3 size: 16 residues. CDR1 and CDR2 (germline): SEHNR, FQNEAQ (reference sequence). CDR3 sequence reads: CASSLVPRESYNEQFF. In nucleotides, the CDR3 is TGTGCCAGCAGCTTAGTTCCGCGGGAGAGTTACAATGAGCAGTTCTTC.

The chain employs TRBV28 and TRBJ2-7; maybe TRBD1 (6 bases). Germline V CDR1 and CDR2: MDHEN, SYDVKM. The CDR3 totals 15 residues. V was pared by 5 bases and J by 3 bases, with 17 bases between. CDR3 sequence reads: CASSIPQGQSYEQYF. CDR3 in DNA: TGTGCCAGCAGTATTCCGCAGGGGCAAAGCTACGAGCAGTACTTC.

The chain uses TRBV28 and TRBJ1-3; no clear D. CDR1 MDHEN and CDR2 SYDVKM come from the germline V gene. V lost 3 bases and J 0 bases, leaving 12 bases between the germline ends. CDR3 length: 16 residues. The CDR3 loop is CASSFPHSSSGNTIYF. For the CDR3, the DNA is TGTGCCAGCAGTTTCCCCCACTCGAGCTCTGGAAACACCATATATTTT.

The V and J genes are TRBV9 and TRBJ1-3; D is undetermined. The germline V gene encodes CDR1 SGDLS and CDR2 YYNGEE. The ends were cut back, 3 bases at V and 3 bases at J, with 7 bases in the middle. The CDR3 loop spans 13 amino acids. The CDR3 sequence: CASSDHGGNTIYF. In DNA, the CDR3 is TGTGCCAGCAGCGACCACGGTGGAAACACCATATATTTT.

V and J are TRBV2 and TRBJ2-4; D perhaps matches TRBD1 (5 bases). The CDR3 is 15 residues long. The V gene's germline CDR1 is SNHLY and CDR2 FYNNEI. The ends were cut back, 5 bases at V and 2 bases at J, with 13 bases in the middle. This CDR3 reads CASSPRQGTKNIQYF. Written as DNA, the CDR3 is TGTGCCAGCAGTCCTAGGCAGGGAACCAAAAACATTCAGTACTTC.

This chain joins TRBV6-5 and TRBJ1-2; 8 nucleotides align to TRBD1. The germline V gene encodes CDR1 MNHEY and CDR2 SVGAGI. CDR3 size: 14 residues. CDR3 region: CGWGPTGEGYGYTF. As DNA, the CDR3 is TGTGGTTGGGGCCCGACAGGGGAGGGGTATGGCTACACCTTC.

V and J are TRBV27 and TRBJ2-5, with 8 bases lining up with TRBD1. Trimming at V came to 5 bases and at J to 5 bases, leaving 7 bases not matched to a gene. Germline values: CDR1 MNHEY, CDR2 SMNVEV (reference sequence). The CDR3 runs 14 residues. The CDR3 sequence is CASSLQGAQETQYF. The CDR3 nucleotides are TGTGCCAGCAGTCTTCAGGGGGCGCAGGAGACCCAGTACTTC.

Remarks on this clone: The likely explanation is a read error, given a far larger clone one base away. The CDR3 DNA is TGTGCCAGTAGTACGGGACGGGTGAACACTGAAGCTTTCTTT. Its protein is CASSTGRVNTEAFF. This chain links TRBV19 with TRBJ1-1; TRBD1 might be the D (5 bases). Between the trimmed V and J ends, which lost 4 bases and 0 bases, there was a span of 9 bases. This CDR3 has 14 amino acids. Germline V gives CDR1 LNHDA, CDR2 SQIVND (reference sequence). The whole variable domain, filled in from reference TRBV19 and TRBJ1-1, reads DGGITQSPKYLFRKEGQNVTLSCEQNLNHDAMYWYRQDPGQGLRLIYYSQIVNDFQKGDIAEGYSVSREKKESFPLTVTSAQKNPTAFYLCASSTGRVNTEAFFGQGTRLTVV.

V gene TRBV6-5 combines with J gene TRBJ1-1; 7 nucleotides match TRBD1. The germline CDR1 and CDR2 sequences are MNHEY and SVGAGI. CDR3 length: 16 amino acids. Unmatched junction bases numbered 9, after V lost 3 bases and J lost 2 bases. For the CDR3, the DNA is TGTGCCAGCAGTTATCGGACAGGACAATTTAACACTGAAGCTTTCTTT. Protein product: CASSYRTGQFNTEAFF.

This clone was detected ten times or more. The chain has TRBV7-9 and TRBJ1-1; 9 bases are shared with TRBD1. The germline CDR1 and CDR2 sequences are SEHNR and FQNEAQ (reference sequence). This CDR3 contains 16 residues. V shed 6 bases and J 6 bases; nucleotides not matched to a gene: 14. In nucleotides, the CDR3 is TGTGCCAGCAGTCATTATAGGACAGGGGTGAGCGCTGAAGCTTTCTTT. Protein product: CASSHYRTGVSAEAFF.

This clone was counted only a few times. In the same sample, other DNA sequences code for this CDR3. The V gene is TRBV29-1, the J gene TRBJ1-1; 9 nucleotides align to TRBD1. The ends lost 7 bases at V and 1 base at J; junction bases unmatched: 1. This CDR3 is built from 12 residues. The V gene's germline CDR1 is SQVTM and CDR2 ANQGSEA. The CDR3 region is CSADRGNTEAFF. The CDR3 nucleotides are TGCAGCGCGGACAGGGGGAACACTGAAGCTTTCTTT.

V and J are TRBV10-1 and TRBJ1-4, with D hard to call. The germline V gene has CDR1 WNHNN and CDR2 SYGVQD (reference sequence). This CDR3 contains 17 residues. Trimming cost V 4 bases and J 0 bases, with 15 bases left between them. CDR3 loop: CASSVSGTLSTNEKLFF. The CDR3 DNA reads as TGCGCCAGCAGTGTATCCGGAACATTATCAACTAATGAAAAACTGTTTTTT.

As concerns this clone: This sequence may be a read error, since a much larger clone differs from it by one base. Other DNA sequences from this sample encode an identical CDR3 as well. The rearrangement links TRBV4-1 to TRBJ1-5; no definite D call. V lost 3 bases, J lost 1 base, and 7 bases lay in between. CDR3 length: 14 residues. Germline V lookup: CDR1 MGHRA, CDR2 YSYEKL. CDR3 loop: CASSQDESNQPQHF. In nucleotides, the CDR3 is TGCGCCAGCAGCCAGGACGAAAGCAATCAGCCCCAGCATTTT.

This clone was counted once. This chain uses TRBV5-1 with TRBJ2-1; D is uncertain. The V and J ends lost 0 bases and 2 bases respectively, with 3 bases between them. This CDR3 spans 13 amino acids. Per germline, CDR1 SGHRS and CDR2 YFSETQ. The CDR3 reads CASSLGAYNEQFF. CDR3 nucleotides: TGCGCCAGCAGCTTGGGAGCCTACAATGAGCAGTTCTTC.

V is TRBV7-2 and J is TRBJ2-2; TRBD1 or TRBD2 may be the D gene (5 bases each). The CDR3 is 16 residues long. Germline CDR1 and CDR2: SGHTA and FQGNSA. The ends were cut back, 5 bases at V and 4 bases at J, with 17 bases in the middle. CDR3 sequence (DNA): TGTGCCAGCAGCACAAGTGGGGACCTTGTCACCGGGGAGCTGTTTTTT. Translated, it gives CASSTSGDLVTGELFF.

The J gene is TRBJ2-1, the V gene TRBV13; a possible D gene is TRBD2 (5 bases). The germline gives CDR1 PRHDT, CDR2 FYEKMQ (reference sequence). With 5 bases removed from V and 1 base from J, the gap between germline ends came to 15 bases. The CDR3 contains 16 residues. In DNA, the CDR3 is TGTGCCAGCAGCCCCCCAGGCGGACTTTCCTACAATGAGCAGTTCTTC. Translating gives CASSPPGGLSYNEQFF.

The genes are TRBV5-1 and TRBJ2-3, with D unclear. The V gene's germline CDR1 is SGHRS and CDR2 YFSETQ. The CDR3 is 14 residues long. V was cut by 0 bases and J by 2 bases, with 7 bases left in between. The CDR3 nucleotides read TGCGCCAGCAGCTTGGTGGTATACACAGATACGCAGTATTTT. Its translation: CASSLVVYTDTQYF.

Remarks on this clone: A much larger clone sits a single nucleotide away, making a read error possible. The chain carries TRBV27 and TRBJ1-1; no firm D call. Germline values: CDR1 MNHEY, CDR2 SMNVEV (reference sequence). The CDR3 is 12 amino acids. Trimming shortened V by 5 bases and J by 0 bases, and 4 bases separated the two germline ends. The CDR3 is CASSTMNTEAFF. The CDR3 bases are TGTGCCAGCAGTACAATGAACACTGAAGCTTTCTTT.

This clone was seen more than once but under ten times. This sample includes further DNA sequences coding for the same CDR3. V usage is TRBV6-5 and J usage is TRBJ1-5, with TRBD1 as a possible D gene (5 bases). The CDR3 spans 13 residues. Germline assignment: CDR1 MNHEY and CDR2 SVGAGI. Trimming removed 4 bases at V and 4 bases at J, with 8 bases between. CDR3 region: CASSSQENQPQHF. The CDR3 nucleotides read TGTGCCAGCAGTTCACAGGAGAATCAGCCCCAGCATTTT.

This clone came up a few times. The CDR3 loop reads CASSRDPSGTEAFF. The CDR3 bases are TGTGCCAGCAGCCGGGACCCCTCAGGCACTGAAGCTTTCTTT. J is TRBJ1-1 and V is TRBV6-1, with D perhaps TRBD1 (5 bases). V shed 6 bases and J shed 4 bases, with 15 bases lying between them. The CDR3 spans 14 residues. Germline lookup yields CDR1 MNHNS and CDR2 SASEGT.

The rearrangement uses TRBV6-1 and TRBJ2-3; D is undetermined. CDR3 length: 13 amino acids. Trimming took 2 bases from V and 1 from J, leaving 4 bases between them. Germline-derived CDR1 and CDR2 are MNHNS and SASEGT. CDR3 sequence reads: CASSERGTDTQYF. Here the CDR3 DNA reads TGTGCCAGCAGTGAACGGGGCACAGATACGCAGTATTTT.

The chain employs TRBV7-2 and TRBJ2-5, with 10 bases aligning to TRBD2. In germline, CDR1 is SGHTA, CDR2 FQGNSA. V lost 6 bases and J lost 5; bases outside the gene matches: 18. This CDR3 has 18 residues. Here the CDR3 DNA reads TGTGCCAGCAGATCTAGCGGGAGACGAGGTAGAGGAGCGGAGACCCAGTACTTC. Protein: CASRSSGRRGRGAETQYF.

For the CDR3, the DNA is TGCGCCAGCAGCCCCCAACTAGCGGGAGGGTACAATGAGCAGTTCTTC. Encoded protein: CASSPQLAGGYNEQFF. This sequence joins TRBV5-1 and TRBJ2-1; TRBD2 aligns across 13 bases. CDR1 and CDR2 (germline): SGHRS, YFSETQ. The CDR3 has 16 residues. With V trimmed by 4 bases and J by 4 bases, 5 bases remained unmatched.